The rows below give T cell receptor beta chains drawn from one sample of a study of T-cell memory formation after mild COVID-19. TCRdb reprocessed the 5' RACE reads with MiXCR, giving one entry per CDR3 protein. The sample contains about 540,000 distinct CDR3 sequences, 20% of which appear only once. Sequenced sample: PBMCs or a T cell subset sorted from them (not recorded which). The receptors originated from an adult woman who had mild COVID-19 (a few samples of this study predate the infection). Cell type and time point are not known. Each CDR3 is given with its conserved first and last residue. A D gene is named only where the DNA matches it firmly. Clone size is stated in some rows and not others, as once, few, many or a class when expanded.

j_call v_call d_call clone_size cdr3_aa cdr3_nt
TRBJ2-2 TRBV7-2 - few CASSSKLDGGPGELFF TGTGCCAGCAGCTCCAAACTAGACGGGGGTCCCGGGGAGCTGTTTTTT
TRBJ2-2 TRBV7-9 - few CASSFQTVAGELFF TGTGCCAGCAGCTTCCAGACAGTGGCCGGGGAGCTGTTTTTT
TRBJ2-2 TRBV5-1 - - CASSPIPDGAYTGELFF TGCGCCAGCAGCCCTATCCCCGACGGGGCCTACACCGGGGAGCTGTTTTTT
TRBJ2-1 TRBV20-1 - once CSANRENEQFF TGCAGTGCAAACCGGGAGAATGAGCAGTTCTTC
TRBJ2-1 TRBV7-2 - few CASSMTGRDNEQFF TGTGCCAGCAGCATGACAGGGAGGGACAATGAGCAGTTCTTC
TRBJ2-3 TRBV6-5 TRBD2 - CASRGLAGWGTDTQYF TGTGCCAGCAGAGGACTAGCGGGGTGGGGCACAGATACGCAGTATTTT
TRBJ2-6 TRBV7-3 TRBD2 - CASSLLPAGSSGANVLTF TGTGCCAGCAGCTTACTTCCAGCGGGGAGCTCTGGGGCCAACGTCCTGACTTTC
TRBJ1-5 TRBV6-2/TRBV6-3 TRBD1 - CASSDGQGSPHQPQHF TGTGCCAGCAGTGACGGACAGGGTTCCCCGCATCAGCCCCAGCATTTT
TRBJ2-2 TRBV7-3 TRBD2 few CASSQGVAGGHSTGELFF TGTGCCAGCAGCCAAGGGGTAGCGGGGGGCCATTCCACCGGGGAGCTGTTTTTT
TRBJ2-7 TRBV7-9 - many CASSPSPYEQYF TGTGCCAGCAGCCCCTCCCCCTACGAGCAGTACTTC
TRBJ2-1 TRBV7-2 - few CASSPWTLSSYNEQFF TGTGCCAGCAGTCCCTGGACCCTAAGCTCCTACAATGAGCAGTTCTTC
TRBJ2-6 TRBV12-3/TRBV12-4 TRBD2 - CASSPPPRTSGISSGANVLTF TGTGCCAGCAGTCCGCCCCCCCGGACTAGCGGGATAAGCTCTGGGGCCAACGTCCTGACTTTC
TRBJ1-2 TRBV7-8 TRBD1 - CASSLEGMTGGADYGYTF TGTGCCAGCAGTCTAGAGGGGATGACAGGGGGCGCAGACTATGGCTACACCTTC
TRBJ1-1 TRBV5-1 - - CASSYGAKAEAFF TGCGCCAGCAGCTACGGCGCGAAGGCTGAAGCTTTCTTT
TRBJ2-1 TRBV4-2 TRBD1 - CASSQGTGTFDEQFF TGTGCCAGCAGCCAAGGGACAGGGACATTCGATGAGCAGTTCTTC
TRBJ1-3 TRBV5-5 TRBD1 few CASSLIQGARGNTIYF TGTGCCAGCAGCTTAATACAGGGGGCTCGTGGAAACACCATATATTTT
TRBJ1-6 TRBV7-8 - few CASSPHRVPWNSPLHF TGTGCCAGCAGCCCCCACAGGGTTCCCTGGAATTCACCCCTCCACTTT
TRBJ2-6 TRBV5-1 - few CASSPGYGSGANVLTF TGCGCCAGCAGCCCAGGGTATGGCTCTGGGGCCAACGTCCTGACTTTC
TRBJ1-3 TRBV9 - - CASSVDAGMNTIYF TGTGCCAGCAGCGTAGACGCAGGGATGAACACCATATATTTT
TRBJ2-3 TRBV29-1 TRBD2 - CSVLSRSGEPDTQYF TGCAGCGTTTTGTCCCGCAGCGGGGAACCAGATACGCAGTATTTT
TRBJ2-1 TRBV5-8 TRBD2 - CASSWTGTSGGYNEQFF TGTGCCAGCAGCTGGACCGGGACTAGCGGGGGTTACAATGAGCAGTTCTTC
TRBJ2-7 TRBV4-1 - few CASSQDLSSSRVSEQYF TGCGCCAGCAGCCAAGATTTATCGTCTAGCAGGGTGTCCGAGCAGTACTTC
TRBJ2-7 TRBV3-1 - few CASSQDLYSTYEQYF TGTGCCAGCAGCCAAGATTTGTACAGTACCTACGAGCAGTACTTC
TRBJ2-1 TRBV7-9 TRBD2 - CASSPGLAGVMDEQFF TGTGCCAGCAGTCCGGGACTAGCGGGAGTTATGGATGAGCAGTTCTTC
TRBJ1-1 TRBV5-1 - - CASSSPRGNTEAFF TGCGCCAGCAGCTCCCCAAGAGGGAACACTGAAGCTTTCTTT
TRBJ2-4 TRBV19 TRBD1 - CASTDRGRVENIQYF TGTGCCTCCACAGACAGGGGGCGGGTCGAAAACATTCAGTACTTC
TRBJ1-2 TRBV18 - - CASSPPTAVYGYTF TGTGCCAGCTCACCCCCGACAGCGGTCTATGGCTACACCTTC
TRBJ2-1 TRBV7-9 TRBD2 - CASSPLAGGPPGEQFF TGTGCCAGCAGCCCCTTAGCGGGAGGGCCCCCGGGTGAGCAGTTCTTC
TRBJ2-1 TRBV7-9 - - CASIPFRDGRYNEQFF TGTGCCAGCATACCCTTTCGGGACGGTCGGTACAATGAGCAGTTCTTC
TRBJ2-2 TRBV6-5 - - CASRWTANTGELFF TGTGCCAGCAGGTGGACAGCGAACACCGGGGAGCTGTTTTTT
TRBJ1-4 TRBV24-1 TRBD1 - CATSPGQGIEKLFF TGTGCCACCAGTCCGGGACAGGGAATTGAAAAACTGTTTTTT
TRBJ2-3 TRBV4-3 TRBD2 - CASSPYVGGSPDTQYF TGCGCCAGCAGCCCGTACGTTGGCGGGAGCCCAGATACGCAGTATTTT
TRBJ2-2 TRBV12-3/TRBV12-4 - few CASSLAGRMNTGELFF TGTGCCAGCAGTTTAGCGGGGAGAATGAACACCGGGGAGCTGTTTTTT
TRBJ1-5 TRBV4-3 - few CASSQDYVSGETGYQPQHF TGCGCCAGCAGCCAAGATTATGTTTCCGGGGAAACAGGGTATCAGCCCCAGCATTTT
TRBJ2-7 TRBV7-6 - - CGSRGAGQDEQYF TGTGGTTCGCGCGGGGCGGGTCAAGACGAGCAGTACTTC
TRBJ2-3 TRBV12-3/TRBV12-4 - - CASSFPGIPDTQYF TGTGCCAGCAGTTTCCCCGGGATCCCAGATACGCAGTATTTT
TRBJ2-4 TRBV12-3/TRBV12-4 - few CASSARRLAKNIQYF TGTGCCAGCAGTGCCAGGCGATTAGCCAAAAACATTCAGTACTTC
TRBJ2-1 TRBV20-1 TRBD2 - CSARDSPGGFYNEQFF TGCAGTGCTAGAGATTCCCCGGGAGGTTTCTACAATGAGCAGTTCTTC
TRBJ2-4 TRBV7-6 - few CASSLVQGWKNIQYF TGTGCCAGCAGCTTAGTACAGGGCTGGAAAAACATTCAGTACTTC
TRBJ2-1 TRBV15 - - CATSRAGTLFNEQFF TGTGCCACCAGCAGAGCCGGGACCCTGTTCAATGAGCAGTTCTTC
TRBJ2-5 TRBV9 - many CASSVDPSGSGETQYF TGTGCCAGCAGCGTAGACCCTTCCGGGTCGGGGGAGACCCAGTACTTC
TRBJ2-7 TRBV5-1 - - CASSLGRYALEQYF TGCGCCAGCAGCTTGGGTAGGTACGCCTTGGAGCAGTACTTC
TRBJ2-2 TRBV7-8 TRBD1 few CASSTRQGAGNTGELFF TGTGCCAGCAGCACCCGACAGGGGGCCGGGAACACCGGGGAGCTGTTTTTT
TRBJ2-3 TRBV29-1 TRBD1 - CSVSEGAYSTDTQYF TGCAGCGTTTCAGAGGGGGCCTATAGCACAGATACGCAGTATTTT
TRBJ2-3 TRBV4-2 TRBD2 - CASSQEGLAVPQYF TGTGCCAGCAGCCAAGAGGGACTAGCGGTCCCTCAGTATTTT
TRBJ2-5 TRBV11-3 - - CASSRLGFQETQYF TGTGCCAGCAGCAGATTAGGGTTCCAAGAGACCCAGTACTTC